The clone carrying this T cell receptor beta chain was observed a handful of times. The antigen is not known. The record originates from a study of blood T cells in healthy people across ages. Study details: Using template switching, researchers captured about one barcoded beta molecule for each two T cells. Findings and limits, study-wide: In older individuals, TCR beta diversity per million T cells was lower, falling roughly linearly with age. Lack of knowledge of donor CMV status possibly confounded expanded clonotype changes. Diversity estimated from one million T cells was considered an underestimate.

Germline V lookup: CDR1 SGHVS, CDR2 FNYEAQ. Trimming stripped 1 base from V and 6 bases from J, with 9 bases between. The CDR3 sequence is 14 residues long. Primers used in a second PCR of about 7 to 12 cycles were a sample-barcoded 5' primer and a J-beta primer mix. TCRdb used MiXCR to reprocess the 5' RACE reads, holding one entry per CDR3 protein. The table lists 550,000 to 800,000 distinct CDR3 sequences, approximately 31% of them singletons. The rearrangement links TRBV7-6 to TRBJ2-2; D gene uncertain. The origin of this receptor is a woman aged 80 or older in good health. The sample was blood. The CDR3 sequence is CASSLDPLAGELFF. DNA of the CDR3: TGTGCCAGCAGCTTAGACCCTCTCGCCGGGGAGCTGTTTTTT.